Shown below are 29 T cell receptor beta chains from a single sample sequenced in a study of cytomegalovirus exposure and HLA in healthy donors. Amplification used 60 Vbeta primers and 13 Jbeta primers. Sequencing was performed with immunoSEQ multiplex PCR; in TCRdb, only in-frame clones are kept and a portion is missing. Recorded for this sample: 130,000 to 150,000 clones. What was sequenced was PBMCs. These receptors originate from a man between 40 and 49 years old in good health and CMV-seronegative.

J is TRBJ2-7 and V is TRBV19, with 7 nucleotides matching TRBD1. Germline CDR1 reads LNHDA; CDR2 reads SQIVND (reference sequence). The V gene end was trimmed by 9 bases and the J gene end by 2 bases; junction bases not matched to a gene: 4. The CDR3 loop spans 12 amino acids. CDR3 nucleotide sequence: TGTGCCAGCGGTACAGGGGCCTACGAGCAGTACTTC. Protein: CASGTGAYEQYF.

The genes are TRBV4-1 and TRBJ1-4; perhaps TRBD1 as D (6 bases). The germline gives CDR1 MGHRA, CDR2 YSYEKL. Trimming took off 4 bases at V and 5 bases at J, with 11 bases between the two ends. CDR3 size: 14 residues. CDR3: CASSPDSYNEKLFF. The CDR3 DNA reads TGCGCCAGCAGCCCGGACAGCTACAATGAAAAACTGTTTTTT.

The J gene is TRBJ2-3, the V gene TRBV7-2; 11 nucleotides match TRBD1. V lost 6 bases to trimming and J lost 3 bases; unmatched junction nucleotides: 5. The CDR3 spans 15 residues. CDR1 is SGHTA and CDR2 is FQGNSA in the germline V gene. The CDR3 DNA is TGTGCCAGCAGATTGGGGACAGGGGGAACAGATACGCAGTATTTT. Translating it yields CASRLGTGGTDTQYF.

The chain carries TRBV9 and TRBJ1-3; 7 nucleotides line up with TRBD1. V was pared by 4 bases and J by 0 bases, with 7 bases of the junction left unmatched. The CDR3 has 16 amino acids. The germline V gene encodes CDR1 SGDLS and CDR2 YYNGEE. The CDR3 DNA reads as TGTGCCAGCAGCCCGGGACAGTTTTTCTCTGGAAACACCATATATTTT. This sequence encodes CASSPGQFFSGNTIYF.

The CDR3 loop is CASSLDSPGDTQYF. The CDR3 region has the DNA TGTGCCAGCAGCTTGGACTCCCCGGGGGATACGCAGTATTTT. The chain combines TRBV5-6 with TRBJ2-3, with TRBD2 as a possible D gene (5 bases). CDR1 and CDR2 (germline): SGHDT, YYEEEE. The CDR3 is 14 residues long. Trimming removed 0 bases at V and 6 bases at J, with 11 bases between.

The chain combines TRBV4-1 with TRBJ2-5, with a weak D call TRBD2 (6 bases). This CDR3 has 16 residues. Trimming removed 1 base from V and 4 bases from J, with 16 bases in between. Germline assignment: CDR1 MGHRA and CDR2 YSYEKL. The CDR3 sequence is CASSQVPGLNLETQYF. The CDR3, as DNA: TGCGCCAGCAGCCAAGTACCGGGACTTAACTTAGAGACCCAGTACTTC.

The CDR3 loop is CASSSLYEQYF. In DNA form, the CDR3 reads TGTGCCAGCAGTTCCCTCTACGAGCAGTACTTC. V is TRBV28 and J is TRBJ2-5, with no clear D. The end of the DNA aligns better with TRBJ2-7, so the J call may be wrong. The CDR3 consists of 11 residues. Germline CDR1 and CDR2: MDHEN and SYDVKM.

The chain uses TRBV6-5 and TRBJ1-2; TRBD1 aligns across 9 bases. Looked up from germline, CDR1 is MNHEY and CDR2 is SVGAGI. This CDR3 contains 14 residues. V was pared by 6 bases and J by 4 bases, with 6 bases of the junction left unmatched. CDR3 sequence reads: CASSPGQGRYGYTF. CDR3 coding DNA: TGTGCCAGCAGCCCGGGACAGGGTCGCTATGGCTACACCTTC.

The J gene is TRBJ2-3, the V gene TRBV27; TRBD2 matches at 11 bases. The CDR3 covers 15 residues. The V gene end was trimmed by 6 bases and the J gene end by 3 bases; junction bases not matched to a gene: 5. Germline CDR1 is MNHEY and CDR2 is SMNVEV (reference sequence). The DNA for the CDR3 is TGTGCCAGCAGGACTAGCGGGGTAAGGACAGATACGCAGTATTTT. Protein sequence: CASRTSGVRTDTQYF.

The DNA for the CDR3 is TGTGCCAGCAGCTTAGAGGGCAGGGACACAGATACGCAGTATTTT. Translating it yields CASSLEGRDTDTQYF. This chain uses TRBV7-9 with TRBJ2-3, with D tentatively TRBD1 (5 bases). V lost 1 base to trimming and J lost 2 bases, with 10 bases between them. This CDR3 region has 15 residues. CDR1 SEHNR and CDR2 FQNEAQ come from the germline V gene (reference sequence).

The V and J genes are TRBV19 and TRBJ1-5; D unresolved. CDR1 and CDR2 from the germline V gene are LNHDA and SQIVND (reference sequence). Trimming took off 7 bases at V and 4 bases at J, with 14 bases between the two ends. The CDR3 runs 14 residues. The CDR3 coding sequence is TGTGCCAGTAAGCAAAAATCCCTGAATCAGCCCCAGCATTTT. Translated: CASKQKSLNQPQHF.

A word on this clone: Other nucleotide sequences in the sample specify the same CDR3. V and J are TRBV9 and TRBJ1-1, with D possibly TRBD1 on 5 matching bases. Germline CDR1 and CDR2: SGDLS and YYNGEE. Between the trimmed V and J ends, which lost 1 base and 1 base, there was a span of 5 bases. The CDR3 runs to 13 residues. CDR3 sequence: CASSVTGNTEAFF. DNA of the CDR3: TGTGCCAGCAGCGTAACAGGGAACACTGAAGCTTTCTTT.

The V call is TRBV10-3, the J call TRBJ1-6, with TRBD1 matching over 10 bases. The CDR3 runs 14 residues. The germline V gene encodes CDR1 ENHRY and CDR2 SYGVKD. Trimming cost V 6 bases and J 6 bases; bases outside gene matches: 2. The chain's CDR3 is CAIRRDRGNSPLHF. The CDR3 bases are TGTGCCATCAGGCGGGACAGGGGTAATTCACCCCTCCACTTT.

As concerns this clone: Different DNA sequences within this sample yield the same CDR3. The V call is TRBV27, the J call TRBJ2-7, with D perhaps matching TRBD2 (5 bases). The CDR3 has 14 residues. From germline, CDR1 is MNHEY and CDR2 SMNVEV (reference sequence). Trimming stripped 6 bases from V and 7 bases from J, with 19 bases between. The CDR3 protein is CASSPMTREVEQYF. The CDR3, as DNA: TGTGCCAGCAGCCCAATGACACGGGAAGTTGAGCAGTACTTC.

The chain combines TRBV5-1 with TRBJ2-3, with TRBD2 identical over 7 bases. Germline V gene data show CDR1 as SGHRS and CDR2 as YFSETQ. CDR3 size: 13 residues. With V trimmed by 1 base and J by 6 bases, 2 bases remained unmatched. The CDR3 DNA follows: TGCGCCAGCAGCTTGTCCGGGGGGGATACGCAGTATTTT. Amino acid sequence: CASSLSGGDTQYF. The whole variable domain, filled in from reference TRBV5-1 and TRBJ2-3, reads KAGVTQTPRYLIKTRGQQVTLSCSPISGHRSVSWYQQTPGQGLQFLFEYFSETQRNKGNFPGRFSGRQFSNSRSEMNVSTLELGDSALYLCASSLSGGDTQYFGPGTRLTVL.

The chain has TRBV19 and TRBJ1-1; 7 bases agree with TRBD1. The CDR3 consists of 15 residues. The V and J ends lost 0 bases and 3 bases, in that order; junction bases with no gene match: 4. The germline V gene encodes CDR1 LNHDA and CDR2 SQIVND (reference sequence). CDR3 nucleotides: TGTGCCAGTAGTATAGACCGAACAGGGGACACTGAAGCTTTCTTT. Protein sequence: CASSIDRTGDTEAFF.

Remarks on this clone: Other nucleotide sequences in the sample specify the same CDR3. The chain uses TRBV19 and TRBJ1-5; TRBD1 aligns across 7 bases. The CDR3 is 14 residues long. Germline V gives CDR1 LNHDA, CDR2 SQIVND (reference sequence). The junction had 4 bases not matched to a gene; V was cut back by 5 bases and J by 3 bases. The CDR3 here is CASSPGQLNQPQHF. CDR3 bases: TGTGCCAGTAGTCCGGGACAGCTCAATCAGCCCCAGCATTTT.

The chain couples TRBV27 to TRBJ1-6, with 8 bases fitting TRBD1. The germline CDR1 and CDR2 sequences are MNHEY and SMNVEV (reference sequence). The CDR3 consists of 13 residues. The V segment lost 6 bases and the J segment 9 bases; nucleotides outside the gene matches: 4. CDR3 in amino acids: CASSSDRASPLHF. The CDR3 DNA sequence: TGTGCCAGCAGCTCGGACAGGGCTTCACCCCTCCACTTT.

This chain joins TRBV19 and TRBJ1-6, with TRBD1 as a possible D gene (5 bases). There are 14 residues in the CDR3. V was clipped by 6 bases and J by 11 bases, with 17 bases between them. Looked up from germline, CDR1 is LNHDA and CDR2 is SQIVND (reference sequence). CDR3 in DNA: TGTGCCAGTAGCGGGCCAGGGACTGCAACACCCCTCCACTTT. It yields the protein CASSGPGTATPLHF.

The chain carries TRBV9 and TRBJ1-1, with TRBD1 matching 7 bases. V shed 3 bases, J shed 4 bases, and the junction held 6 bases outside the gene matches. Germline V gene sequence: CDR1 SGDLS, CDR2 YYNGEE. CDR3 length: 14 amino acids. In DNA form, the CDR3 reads TGTGCCAGCAGCGGACAGGGAAGTGGCACTGAAGCTTTCTTT. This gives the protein CASSGQGSGTEAFF.

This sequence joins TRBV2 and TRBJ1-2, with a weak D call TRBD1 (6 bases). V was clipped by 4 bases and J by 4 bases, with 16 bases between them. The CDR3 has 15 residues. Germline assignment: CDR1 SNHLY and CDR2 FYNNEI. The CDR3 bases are TGTGCCAGCAGTGTACCGACAGGAGCTTCCTATGGCTACACCTTC. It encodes CASSVPTGASYGYTF.

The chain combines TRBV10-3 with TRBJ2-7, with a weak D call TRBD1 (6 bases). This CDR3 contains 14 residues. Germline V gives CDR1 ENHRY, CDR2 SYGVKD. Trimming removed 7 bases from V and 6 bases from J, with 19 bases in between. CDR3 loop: CAITQFEQGTEQYF. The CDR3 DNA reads TGTGCCATCACTCAGTTCGAACAGGGAACCGAGCAGTACTTC.

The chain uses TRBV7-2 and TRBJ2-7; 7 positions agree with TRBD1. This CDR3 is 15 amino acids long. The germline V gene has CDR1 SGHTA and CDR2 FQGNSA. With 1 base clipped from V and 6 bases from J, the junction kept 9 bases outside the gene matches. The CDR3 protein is CASSLGVRGQGEQYF. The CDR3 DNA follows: TGTGCCAGCAGCTTAGGGGTAAGGGGGCAAGGCGAGCAGTACTTC.

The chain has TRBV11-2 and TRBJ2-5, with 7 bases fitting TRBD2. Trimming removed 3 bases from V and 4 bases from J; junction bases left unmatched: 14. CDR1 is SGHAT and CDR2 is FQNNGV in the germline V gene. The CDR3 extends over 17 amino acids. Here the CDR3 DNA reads TGTGCCAGCAGCTTTCGCCAAGCGGGGTTGCTGGGAGAGACCCAGTACTTC. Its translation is CASSFRQAGLLGETQYF.

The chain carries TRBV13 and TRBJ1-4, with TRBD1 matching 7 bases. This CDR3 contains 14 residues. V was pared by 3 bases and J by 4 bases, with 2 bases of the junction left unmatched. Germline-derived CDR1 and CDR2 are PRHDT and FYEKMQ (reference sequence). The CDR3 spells CASSFGTVNEKLFF. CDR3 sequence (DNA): TGTGCCAGCAGCTTCGGGACAGTTAATGAAAAACTGTTTTTT.

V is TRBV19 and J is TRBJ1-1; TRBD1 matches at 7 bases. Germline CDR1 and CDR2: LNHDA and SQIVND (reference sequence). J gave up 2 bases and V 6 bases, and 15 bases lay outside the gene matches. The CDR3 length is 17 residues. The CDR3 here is CASRYIGQALYNTEAFF. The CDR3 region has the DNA TGTGCCAGTAGGTATATCGGACAGGCCTTGTATAACACTGAAGCTTTCTTT.

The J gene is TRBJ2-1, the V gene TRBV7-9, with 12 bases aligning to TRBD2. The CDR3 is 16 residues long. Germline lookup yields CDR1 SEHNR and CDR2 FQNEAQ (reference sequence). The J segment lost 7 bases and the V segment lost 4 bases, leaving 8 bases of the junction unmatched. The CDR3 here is CASSSSSGGAWNEQFF. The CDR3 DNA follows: TGTGCCAGCAGCTCTTCTAGCGGGGGGGCGTGGAATGAGCAGTTCTTC.

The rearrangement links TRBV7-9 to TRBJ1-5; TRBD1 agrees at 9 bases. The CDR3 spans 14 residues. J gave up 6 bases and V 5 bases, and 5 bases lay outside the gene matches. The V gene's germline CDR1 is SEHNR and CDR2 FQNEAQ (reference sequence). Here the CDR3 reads CASSRGTGSQPQHF. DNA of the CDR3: TGTGCCAGCAGCAGAGGGACAGGGAGTCAGCCCCAGCATTTT.

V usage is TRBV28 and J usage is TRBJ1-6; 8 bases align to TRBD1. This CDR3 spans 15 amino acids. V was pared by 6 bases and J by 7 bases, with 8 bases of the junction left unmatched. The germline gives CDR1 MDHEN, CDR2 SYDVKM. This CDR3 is CASRPRDRLNSPLHF. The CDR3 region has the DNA TGTGCCAGCAGACCACGGGACAGGTTAAATTCACCCCTCCACTTT.